This is a list of T cell receptor beta chains from one sample in a study of blood T cell repertoires in COVID-19. Profiled with immunoSEQ multiplex PCR; TCRdb holds only in-frame clones, not every one. Of approximately 34,000 clones listed, approximately 84% are singletons. Sequencing was performed on peripheral blood. The source is a man between 65 and 80 years old with COVID-19, enrolled during active disease. The CDR3 runs from the conserved cysteine through the conserved F or W. D genes are given only for firm matches. Clone size is shown for a subset of rows, as once, few, many or a class of expanded clone.

v_gene,abundance,j_gene,d_gene,len,CDR3aa,CDR3nt
TRBV9,few,TRBJ2-7,TRBD2,16,CASSVGASGGTGEQYF,TGTGCCAGCAGCGTAGGGGCCAGCGGGGGAACGGGGGAGCAGTACTTC
TRBV12-3/TRBV12-4,once,TRBJ1-1,.,13,CASPGDAGGVAFF,TGTGCCAGCCCTGGGGACGCCGGGGGGGTGGCTTTCTTT
TRBV6-2/TRBV6-3,.,TRBJ2-5,.,12,CASSYVGETQYF,TGTGCCAGCAGTTACGTCGGGGAGACCCAGTACTTC
TRBV4-2,.,TRBJ1-1,.,12,CASSQDLSAAFF,TGTGCCAGCAGCCAAGACCTGAGTGCAGCTTTCTTT
TRBV3-1/TRBV3-2,.,TRBJ1-5,.,18,CASSHPGGEGDSNQPQHF,TGTGCCAGCAGCCACCCCGGAGGGGAGGGGGATAGCAATCAGCCCCAGCATTTT
TRBV5-1,.,TRBJ2-5,TRBD2,15,CASSSGLAGRETQYF,TGCGCCAGCAGCTCGGGACTAGCGGGACGGGAGACCCAGTACTTC
TRBV3-1/TRBV3-2,.,TRBJ2-7,.,15,CASSQWGDGTYEQYF,TGTGCCAGCAGCCAATGGGGGGACGGGACCTACGAGCAGTACTTC
TRBV12-3/TRBV12-4,.,TRBJ2-1,TRBD2,12,CASSLAGTKQFF,TGTGCCAGCAGTTTAGCCGGGACTAAGCAGTTCTTC
TRBV3-1/TRBV3-2,.,TRBJ1-5,TRBD1,17,CASSRPGQGARHQPQHF,TGTGCCAGCAGCCGTCCGGGACAGGGGGCCAGGCATCAGCCCCAGCATTTT
TRBV19,.,TRBJ2-5,.,15,CASSISWRDGETQYF,TGTGCCAGTAGTATTAGTTGGCGGGACGGAGAGACCCAGTACTTC
TRBV5-1,.,TRBJ1-2,TRBD1,14,CASSLDRGFDGYTF,TGCGCCAGCAGCCTGGACAGGGGGTTCGATGGCTACACCTTC
TRBV6-1,.,TRBJ2-1,.,14,CASSEAVNGNEQFF,TGTGCCAGCAGTGAAGCCGTGAACGGGAATGAGCAGTTCTTC
TRBV6-5,.,TRBJ1-6,.,11,CASSTGGPLHF,TGTGCCAGCAGTACTGGGGGCCCCCTCCACTTT
TRBV12-3/TRBV12-4,few,TRBJ1-5,.,13,CASSFEGNQPQHF,TGTGCCAGCAGTTTTGAGGGAAATCAGCCCCAGCATTTT
TRBV19,.,TRBJ2-1,TRBD2,16,CATWGLAGGPYNEQFF,TGTGCCACCTGGGGACTAGCGGGAGGGCCCTACAATGAGCAGTTCTTC
TRBV4-3,once,TRBJ1-4,.,15,CASSQDQGRGEKLFF,TGCGCCAGCAGCCAAGATCAGGGCAGGGGTGAAAAACTGTTTTTT
TRBV11-3,.,TRBJ2-1,.,16,CASSRDARVRGNEQFF,TGTGCCAGCAGCCGAGACGCCAGGGTAAGGGGCAATGAGCAGTTCTTC
TRBV29-1,.,TRBJ2-3,.,13,CSATTASTDTQYF,TGCAGCGCCACAACAGCTAGCACAGATACGCAGTATTTT
TRBV6-5,.,TRBJ2-5,TRBD1,14,CASSLQGRQETQYF,TGTGCCAGCAGTCTACAGGGGCGTCAAGAGACCCAGTACTTC
TRBV6-5,.,TRBJ1-1,.,12,CASSSSGHSAFF,TGTGCCAGCAGTTCCTCGGGACATTCAGCTTTCTTT
TRBV2,few,TRBJ2-7,.,14,CASSEDGQNYEQYF,TGTGCCAGCAGTGAAGATGGACAGAACTACGAGCAGTACTTC
TRBV5-6,few,TRBJ2-7,.,14,CASSLQGRTYEQYF,TGTGCCAGCAGCTTGCAGGGTCGGACCTACGAGCAGTACTTC
TRBV28,.,TRBJ1-2,.,13,CASTAPGIGGYTF,TGTGCCAGCACCGCGCCGGGAATAGGTGGCTACACCTTC